The clone carrying this TCR beta chain came up a few times. Its matching antigen is unknown. Mismatch with germline at one junction end may stem from a read error. MiXCR was run by TCRdb on the reads, yielding one entry per CDR3 protein. The sample shows about 600,000 distinct CDR3 sequences, less than 25% of them seen only once. The data originate from a study of T cell repertoires in cytomegalovirus infection. Study findings and constraints: Ex vivo, HLA-C-restricted CMV-specific TCR beta clonotypes prevailed over the rest of the response. Using cumulative public TCR beta family frequency, the authors identified those who carried CMV together with the relevant HLA.

Per germline, CDR1 SGHVS and CDR2 FNYEAQ. The CDR3 contains 17 residues. This receptor was identified in a human donor in good health (CMV status not recorded). Some clones in this sample may be carry-over from other donors' samples. Sequenced: CD8+ T cells from PBMCs. The rearrangement links TRBV7-6 to TRBJ2-3; 9 nucleotides align to TRBD1. This CDR3 reads CVSRPDRGELGTDTQYF. The CDR3 nucleotides are TGTGTCAGCAGACCGGACAGGGGCGAATTGGGCACAGATACGCAGTATTTT.